This T cell receptor (beta chain) was sequenced in a study of relationships among human T cell subsets. General observations from the study: A couple of pan T samples, processed alongside pan B cells, lack T cell counts. The seven subsets showed no significant differences in gene usage or CDR3 length. Th1, Th2 and regulatory T cells shared many CDR3 sequences.

With respect to this clonotype: The antigen remains undetermined.

From mRNA, alpha and beta CDR3 regions were amplified using semiquantitative ARM-PCR. In ARM-PCR, communal superprimers followed tagged nested gene-specific primers for exponential amplification. Exonuclease cleared nested primers, then first-round products were reamplified. In TCRdb, the multiplex PCR reads were re-called with MiXCR into one record per CDR3 protein. The table includes about 4,700 distinct CDR3 sequences, 65% to 85% detected once. Germline V gene sequence: CDR1 SGHVS, CDR2 FNYEAQ. The CDR3 is made up of 13 amino acids. V gave up 5 bases and J gave up 2 bases, with 8 bases separating them.

V is TRBV7-6 and J is TRBJ2-3, with D unresolved. The sample consisted of total T cells sorted from blood. The receptor was derived from a man between 40 and 49 years old in good health. CDR3 DNA: TGTGCCAGCAGCGCCACCCTCACAGATACGCAGTATTTT. This encodes CASSATLTDTQYF. Combining the CDR3 with reference TRBV7-6 and TRBJ2-3 gives the whole variable domain GAGVSQSPRYKVTKRGQDVALRCDPISGHVSLYWYRQALGQGPEFLTYFNYEAQQDKSGLPNDRFSAERPEGSISTLTIQRTEQRDSAMYRCASSATLTDTQYFGPGTRLTVL.